This TCR beta chain stems from a study of T cells and copy number aberrations in small-cell lung cancer. This CDR3 is 15 amino acids long. After removal of 4 bases from V and 2 bases from J, the junction contained 3 bases not matched to a gene. Germline CDR1 is SGHDN and CDR2 is FVKESK. The repertoire was sequenced with immunoSEQ multiplex PCR; TCRdb's copy has only in-frame clones and lacks some. This table has some 470 clones, 70% to 85% appearing once. Study-level findings and limits: Most clones, roughly 79.9-97.7%, were restricted to a single tumor region.

Limited-stage small-cell lung cancer patients underwent surgery between the late 2000s and the early 2020s. All donors had upfront surgery without preoperative chemotherapy, radiotherapy or any immunotherapy. A grid approach was used to sample three regions from each formalin-fixed paraffin-embedded tumor block. Worth noting for this clone: The antigen is undetermined.

Sequenced input: tumor tissue. V and J are TRBV14 and TRBJ2-7; 12 nucleotides line up with TRBD2. This sequence originates from an older woman with small cell lung cancer. CDR3 sequence (DNA): TGTGCCAGCAGCCTAGGACTAGCGGGAACCTACGAGCAGTACTTC. Translated: CASSLGLAGTYEQYF.